This T cell receptor (beta chain) is from a study of CD8 T cells in Susac syndrome. Random hexamers served to reverse transcribe roughly 0.5 to 1 ug RNA. Amplification of TCR beta CDR3 spanned 54 Vbeta and 13 Jbeta via immunoSEQ multiplex PCR. MiXCR was run by TCRdb on the immunoSEQ multiplex PCR reads, yielding one entry per CDR3 protein. Of 80,000 or so distinct CDR3 sequences listed, about 93% are singletons. In germline, CDR1 is SEHNR, CDR2 FQNEAQ (reference sequence). V was pared by 2 bases and J by 3 bases, with 4 bases between. CDR3 size: 12 residues. The CD8+ and CD4+ T cells were isolated magnetically using a negative isolation approach, whereas the TEMRA cells were enriched by FACS.

Source material: CD8+ T cells from PBMCs. The chain recombines TRBV7-9 with TRBJ1-1; D gene unclear. The sequence was collected from a human donor in good health. CDR3 in amino acids: CASSLMYTEAFF. In DNA form, the CDR3 reads TGTGCCAGCAGCTTAATGTACACTGAAGCTTTCTTT.